The table lists the clone carrying this TCR beta chain with many counts. Its target is unknown. The CDR3 runs 15 residues. J gave up 6 bases and V 1 base, and 5 bases lay outside the gene matches. Germline CDR1 and CDR2: SGHAT and FQNNGV. The sample originates from a study of early T cells in non-severe SARS-CoV-2 infection. In the study overall: Sequencing of bulk RNA from unsorted whole blood was done, without chain pairing.

Individual cDNA molecules each received unique molecular identifiers attached to them. Via MiXCR, TCRdb re-called the 5' RACE reads, giving one row per CDR3 protein. Here the sample spans fewer than 50,000 distinct CDR3 sequences, over 9% being singletons. General study findings and limits: Comparison of clonotypes with VDJdb favored anti-spike CD8 responses while missing private and CD4 specificities.

This clonotype was obtained from an adult who was a healthcare worker with PCR-confirmed SARS-CoV-2 infection or an uninfected control (not recorded which). V usage is TRBV11-2 and J usage is TRBJ2-7, with 11 bases that match TRBD2. The sample taken for sequencing was whole blood. The CDR3 DNA sequence: TGTGCCAGCAGCTTAGTAGCGGGAGGGCCGTCCGAGCAGTACTTC. Protein product: CASSLVAGGPSEQYF.